This T cell receptor (beta chain) is from a study of PD-1 blockade in classical Hodgkin lymphoma. Measured with immunoSEQ multiplex PCR; TCRdb has only the in-frame clones, and not every one. The table shows 4,500 or so clones, with over 60% occurring only once. As concerns this clone: The antigen is unknown.

CDR3 size: 15 residues. V was shortened by 1 base and J by 3 bases, with 10 bases between the two germline ends. Germline CDR1 reads MGHRA; CDR2 reads YSYEKL. General study points: Baseline diversity in complete responders resembled that of newly diagnosed patients. No one has yet defined what causes the repertoire differences, which may be disease activity or prior therapy.

Time point noted: cycle 4 day 1 (C4D1), after more than five weeks of nivolumab. Following autologous stem cell transplantation, relapse occurred in every patient, and exposure to brentuximab vedotin varied. The best responses consisted of complete response, partial response or progressive disease. The sample here was peripheral blood mononuclear cells (PBMCs), taken before the fourth cycle of nivolumab. This receptor was obtained from a human donor with classical Hodgkin lymphoma. This chain connects TRBV4-1 to TRBJ1-5; D is unclear. The CDR3 DNA sequence: TGCGCCAGCAGCCAAGGGATCGGGAACAATCAGCCCCAGCATTTT. Translation: CASSQGIGNNQPQHF.